The 22 T cell receptor beta chains in this list originate from one sample, sequenced in a study of T cell responses to AZD1222 COVID-19 vaccine. Clones were read by immunoSEQ multiplex PCR, and TCRdb kept only the in-frame ones, dropping some. There are approximately 72,000 clones in the sample; around 89% occur only once, and around 30% lies in the top ten. Sequences were derived from peripheral blood, sampled 28 days after the second AZD1222 dose. The receptors come from an adult who received the AZD1222 COVID-19 vaccine.

J is TRBJ2-7 and V is TRBV7-2, with 8 nucleotides matching TRBD1. The CDR3 extends over 15 amino acids. V gave up 2 bases and J gave up 3 bases; unmatched junction bases: 6. The germline V gene encodes CDR1 SGHTA and CDR2 FQGNSA. CDR3: CASSLTRDRRYEQYF. In DNA, the CDR3 is TGTGCCAGCAGCTTAACCCGGGACAGGCGCTACGAGCAGTACTTC. Full variable domain (missing parts from reference TRBV7-2 and TRBJ2-7): GAGVSQSPSNKVTEKGKDVELRCDPISGHTALYWYRQSLGQGLEFLIYFQGNSAPDKSGLPSDRFSAERTGGSVSTLTIQRTQQEDSAVYLCASSLTRDRRYEQYFGPGTRLTVT.

The CDR3 protein is CSAAGRNTIYF. Here the CDR3 DNA reads TGCAGTGCAGCGGGAAGAAACACCATATATTTT. This chain connects TRBV20-1 to TRBJ1-3; D not certain. V lost 6 bases and J 5 bases, leaving 8 bases between the germline ends. This CDR3 comprises 11 residues. The V gene's germline CDR1 is DFQATT and CDR2 SNEGSKA (reference sequence).

The V and J genes are TRBV6-5 and TRBJ1-2; D call uncertain. CDR3 length equals 13 residues. The V and J ends lost 4 bases and 4 bases respectively, with 10 bases between them. Germline CDR1 MNHEY, CDR2 SVGAGI. In DNA form, the CDR3 reads TGTGCCAGCAGTTCCCCCGGCGGCTATGGCTACACCTTC. Protein sequence: CASSSPGGYGYTF.

The rearrangement links TRBV5-1 to TRBJ2-5; 8 nucleotides agree with TRBD2. Germline loops: CDR1 SGHRS, CDR2 YFSETQ. This CDR3 comprises 16 residues. V lost 3 bases and J lost 4; bases outside the gene matches: 11. The CDR3 loop reads CASSSGAGVGRETQYF. The CDR3 DNA reads as TGCGCCAGCAGCTCTGGAGCGGGAGTGGGTAGAGAGACCCAGTACTTC. Full variable domain (rest looked up from reference TRBV5-1 and TRBJ2-5): KAGVTQTPRYLIKTRGQQVTLSCSPISGHRSVSWYQQTPGQGLQFLFEYFSETQRNKGNFPGRFSGRQFSNSRSEMNVSTLELGDSALYLCASSSGAGVGRETQYFGPGTRLLVL.

The chain uses TRBV19 and TRBJ1-5, with a possible D match to TRBD1 (6 bases). This CDR3 is 19 amino acids long. The germline V gene encodes CDR1 LNHDA and CDR2 SQIVND (reference sequence). V lost 3 bases to trimming and J lost 5 bases, with 26 bases between them. The CDR3 region has the DNA TGTGCCAGTAGTATCGCCGGGACACACATCAGGGAGAGTTATCAGCCCCAGCATTTT. This gives the protein CASSIAGTHIRESYQPQHF.

The V gene is TRBV5-1, the J gene TRBJ2-1; D possibly matches TRBD1 or TRBD2 (6 bases each). The germline V gene has CDR1 SGHRS and CDR2 YFSETQ. This CDR3 is built from 15 residues. With 0 bases removed from V and 3 bases from J, the gap between germline ends came to 10 bases. CDR3 DNA sequence: TGCGCCAGCAGCTTGGCGGGGGCGCGCTACAATGAGCAGTTCTTC. It codes for CASSLAGARYNEQFF.

V and J are TRBV12-3 or TRBV12-4 and TRBJ2-5; 7 positions match TRBD2. V trimming: 7 bases; J trimming: 5 bases; junction bases outside the gene matches: 4. The CDR3 covers 12 residues. CDR3 loop: CASKVGGETQYF. The CDR3 DNA reads TGTGCCAGCAAGGTGGGAGGGGAGACCCAGTACTTC.

This sequence joins TRBV28 and TRBJ2-7; TRBD1 agrees at 10 bases. Germline V gene lookup returns CDR1 MDHEN and CDR2 SYDVKM. The CDR3 totals 11 residues. After removal of 5 bases from V and 11 bases from J, the junction contained 3 bases not matched to a gene. The CDR3 sequence: CASSPGTGEYF. The CDR3 nucleotides read TGTGCCAGCAGTCCTGGGACAGGGGAGTACTTC. Full variable domain (outside the CDR3, taken from reference TRBV28 and TRBJ2-7): DVKVTQSSRYLVKRTGEKVFLECVQDMDHENMFWYRQDPGLGLRLIYFSYDVKMKEKGDIPEGYSVSREKKERFSLILESASTNQTSMYLCASSPGTGEYFGPGTRLTVT.

J is TRBJ1-5 and V is TRBV6-5; tentative D call: TRBD1 (5 bases). The germline gives CDR1 MNHEY, CDR2 SVGAGI. The CDR3 is 12 residues long. Trimming left V 8 bases short and J 4 bases short, with 9 bases between. The CDR3 loop is CASGTENQPQHF. Written as DNA, the CDR3 is TGTGCCAGCGGGACGGAGAATCAGCCCCAGCATTTT.

The V call is TRBV9, the J call TRBJ2-1; D possibly corresponds to TRBD2 (5 bases). This CDR3 is built from 14 residues. The ends were cut back, 0 bases at V and 5 bases at J, with 9 bases in the middle. Germline V gene sequence: CDR1 SGDLS, CDR2 YYNGEE. This CDR3 reads CASSVVSEDNEQFF. In DNA form, the CDR3 reads TGTGCCAGCAGCGTAGTATCGGAGGACAATGAGCAGTTCTTC.

This clone was detected only a few times. V is TRBV2 and J is TRBJ2-7; 8 nucleotides line up with TRBD2. V shed 0 bases and J 3 bases; nucleotides not matched to a gene: 4. The CDR3 extends over 15 amino acids. From germline, CDR1 is SNHLY and CDR2 FYNNEI. The DNA for the CDR3 is TGTGCCAGCAGTGAAGCTAGGCGGGAGGTCTACGAGCAGTACTTC. Translation: CASSEARREVYEQYF.

This clone has a handful of counts. This rearrangement joins TRBV19 to TRBJ1-1, with unresolved D. This CDR3 has 13 amino acids. CDR1 and CDR2 from the germline V gene are LNHDA and SQIVND (reference sequence). V lost 10 bases and J 3 bases, leaving 15 bases between the germline ends. The CDR3 protein is CATKGRRYTEAFF. For the CDR3, the DNA is TGTGCCACTAAAGGACGGCGGTACACTGAAGCTTTCTTT.

The V gene is TRBV5-1, the J gene TRBJ2-1, with 8 bases fitting TRBD1. Per germline, CDR1 SGHRS and CDR2 YFSETQ. The CDR3 is 14 amino acids. V shed 0 bases and J 7 bases; nucleotides not matched to a gene: 3. CDR3 bases: TGCGCCAGCAGCTTGGGGCAGGGGGCGAATGAGCAGTTCTTC. It is translated as CASSLGQGANEQFF.

This clone was seen a handful of times. V is TRBV7-3 and J is TRBJ2-1; 10 nucleotides line up with TRBD1. CDR1 is SGHTA, CDR2 FQGTGA, per germline. This CDR3 contains 13 residues. V dropped 8 bases and J dropped 7; count of bases not matched to a gene: 5. CDR3 bases: TGTGCCAGCCAGGGACAGGGGTCGAATGAGCAGTTCTTC. It is translated as CASQGQGSNEQFF.

This sequence joins TRBV10-1 and TRBJ2-1; D unresolved. Per germline, CDR1 WNHNN and CDR2 SYGVQD (reference sequence). V lost 0 bases and J 9 bases, leaving 12 bases between the germline ends. The CDR3 is made up of 14 amino acids. CDR3 DNA sequence: TGCGCCAGCAGTGAGTCAGGATACCCGGGTGAGCAGTTCTTC. Translated: CASSESGYPGEQFF.

The chain recombines TRBV19 with TRBJ2-1; tentative D call: TRBD1 (6 bases). Trimming stripped 3 bases from V and 6 bases from J, with 18 bases between. The CDR3 loop spans 16 amino acids. Germline loops: CDR1 LNHDA, CDR2 SQIVND (reference sequence). This CDR3 reads CASSISSRGSGNEQFF. In DNA, the CDR3 is TGTGCCAGTAGTATCTCCTCAAGGGGGAGCGGCAATGAGCAGTTCTTC.

The J gene is TRBJ1-2, the V gene TRBV24-1; TRBD1 matches at 8 bases. V was pared by 5 bases and J by 7 bases, with 5 bases of the junction left unmatched. The CDR3 spans 13 residues. The germline gives CDR1 KGHDR, CDR2 SFDVKD. For the CDR3, the DNA is TGTGCCACCAGTGCCAGGACAGGGAGTGGCTACACCTTC. It translates to CATSARTGSGYTF.

The chain joins TRBV28 to TRBJ2-7; possible D gene TRBD1, 6 bases. The V and J ends lost 5 bases and 1 base respectively, with 12 bases between them. Looked up from germline, CDR1 is MDHEN and CDR2 is SYDVKM. This CDR3 is 14 amino acids long. The CDR3 nucleotides are TGTGCCAGCAGTGCCCCAGGGGAATCCTACGAGCAGTACTTC. Translation: CASSAPGESYEQYF. Full variable domain (outside the CDR3, taken from reference TRBV28 and TRBJ2-7): DVKVTQSSRYLVKRTGEKVFLECVQDMDHENMFWYRQDPGLGLRLIYFSYDVKMKEKGDIPEGYSVSREKKERFSLILESASTNQTSMYLCASSAPGESYEQYFGPGTRLTVT.

This chain connects TRBV5-4 to TRBJ1-4, with D possibly matching TRBD1 (6 bases). Germline V CDR1 and CDR2: SGHNT, YYREEE (reference sequence). Trimming pared 2 bases from V and 3 bases from J, leaving 8 bases between. CDR3 size: 14 residues. The CDR3 loop is CASSFKGANEKLFF. CDR3 coding DNA: TGTGCCAGCAGCTTTAAGGGGGCTAATGAAAAACTGTTTTTT.

In DNA form, the CDR3 reads TGTGCCAGCAGTTTCGCCGGGGGTGAGCAGTTCTTC. Translating it yields CASSFAGGEQFF. V is TRBV12-3 or TRBV12-4 and J is TRBJ2-1, with D possibly TRBD2 on 6 matching bases. This CDR3 spans 12 amino acids. Between the trimmed V and J ends, which lost 3 bases and 9 bases, there was a span of 9 bases.

The CDR3 nucleotides are TGTGCCAGCATTACAGCAAATCAAAACTCCTACGAGCAGTACTTC. Its translation: CASITANQNSYEQYF. The chain carries TRBV2 and TRBJ2-7; no firm D call. Germline-derived CDR1 and CDR2 are SNHLY and FYNNEI. With 7 bases removed from V and 0 bases from J, the gap between germline ends came to 16 bases. The CDR3 runs 15 residues.

The genes are TRBV4-1 and TRBJ2-5; D is possibly TRBD1 or TRBD2 (5 bases each). This CDR3 is built from 15 residues. V was pared by 1 base and J by 4 bases, with 13 bases between. The germline V gene has CDR1 MGHRA and CDR2 YSYEKL. In DNA form, the CDR3 reads TGCGCCAGCAGCCAAGTGGGGGTAGGGCGAGAGACCCAGTACTTC. Its protein is CASSQVGVGRETQYF.